This is a list of T cell receptor beta chains from one sample in a study of blood T cells in healthy people across ages. TCRdb independently ran MiXCR on the 5' RACE reads; one entry per CDR3 protein. The repertoire consists of about 650,000 distinct CDR3 sequences, with roughly 30% occurring once and the leading ten covering roughly 14%. Material: blood. These receptors were collected from a woman aged 80 or over in good health. CDR3s include the opening cysteine and the closing phenylalanine or tryptophan. Each record gives: D gene, clone size, J gene, V gene, CDR3 protein, CDR3 DNA. D genes are given only for firm matches. Not all rows give a size; the values are once, few, many and, for expanded clones, a class.

d_call: NA; clone_size: NA; j_call: TRBJ2-2; v_call: TRBV6-2/TRBV6-3; cdr3_aa: CASSPLPGAAGELFF; cdr3_nt: TGTGCCAGCAGCCCCCTTCCGGGGGCGGCCGGGGAGCTGTTTTTT
d_call: NA; clone_size: many; j_call: TRBJ2-1; v_call: TRBV20-1; cdr3_aa: CSAPKVLGDNEQFF; cdr3_nt: TGCAGTGCCCCAAAAGTCCTAGGAGACAATGAGCAGTTCTTC
d_call: NA; clone_size: NA; j_call: TRBJ2-3; v_call: TRBV29-1; cdr3_aa: CSVDYRDDTQYF; cdr3_nt: TGCAGCGTTGATTACAGGGACGATACGCAGTATTTT
d_call: TRBD2; clone_size: many; j_call: TRBJ2-1; v_call: TRBV2; cdr3_aa: CASTGTSGSSNEQFF; cdr3_nt: TGTGCCAGCACCGGGACTAGCGGGAGCTCTAATGAGCAGTTCTTC
d_call: TRBD1; clone_size: many; j_call: TRBJ2-7; v_call: TRBV6-1; cdr3_aa: CATRLGQKTYEQYF; cdr3_nt: TGTGCCACCCGCTTGGGACAGAAAACCTACGAGCAGTACTTC
d_call: NA; clone_size: many; j_call: TRBJ1-4; v_call: TRBV6-1; cdr3_aa: CASSEDWRGKLFF; cdr3_nt: TGTGCCAGCAGTGAAGACTGGAGGGGAAAACTGTTTTTT
d_call: NA; clone_size: many; j_call: TRBJ2-7; v_call: TRBV12-3/TRBV12-4; cdr3_aa: CASSQDGLRWEQYF; cdr3_nt: TGTGCCAGCAGTCAGGACGGTTTAAGGTGGGAGCAGTACTTC
d_call: NA; clone_size: NA; j_call: TRBJ2-7; v_call: TRBV2; cdr3_aa: CASSGTERAYEQYF; cdr3_nt: TGTGCCAGCAGTGGGACAGAGAGGGCCTACGAGCAGTACTTC
d_call: NA; clone_size: many; j_call: TRBJ1-6; v_call: TRBV10-3; cdr3_aa: CAISARGAGLGSPLHF; cdr3_nt: TGTGCCATCAGTGCAAGGGGGGCAGGACTAGGTTCACCCCTCCACTTT
d_call: NA; clone_size: few; j_call: TRBJ2-6; v_call: TRBV6-5; cdr3_aa: CASSPGDLSGANVLTF; cdr3_nt: TGTGCCAGCAGTCCCGGGGACCTCTCTGGGGCCAACGTCCTGACTTTC
d_call: NA; clone_size: many; j_call: TRBJ2-1; v_call: TRBV20-1; cdr3_aa: CSATHRIYNEQFF; cdr3_nt: TGCAGTGCTACACATCGGATTTACAATGAGCAGTTCTTC
d_call: NA; clone_size: NA; j_call: TRBJ1-1; v_call: TRBV6-6; cdr3_aa: CASNPGQNTEAFF; cdr3_nt: TGTGCCAGCAACCCCGGACAGAACACTGAAGCTTTCTTT
d_call: TRBD2; clone_size: NA; j_call: TRBJ2-2; v_call: TRBV7-2; cdr3_aa: CASSHLSGGFTGELFF; cdr3_nt: TGTGCCAGCAGCCATCTTAGCGGGGGGTTCACCGGGGAGCTGTTTTTT
d_call: TRBD2; clone_size: many; j_call: TRBJ2-1; v_call: TRBV7-9; cdr3_aa: CASSFGGGSFYNEQFF; cdr3_nt: TGTGCCAGCAGCTTCGGCGGGGGGTCGTTTTACAATGAGCAGTTCTTC
d_call: NA; clone_size: NA; j_call: TRBJ1-4; v_call: TRBV4-2; cdr3_aa: CASSPDTSNEKLFF; cdr3_nt: TGTGCCAGCAGCCCGGACACCTCTAATGAAAAACTGTTTTTT
d_call: NA; clone_size: many; j_call: TRBJ2-1; v_call: TRBV6-2/TRBV6-3; cdr3_aa: CASSRIKNEQFF; cdr3_nt: TGTGCCAGCAGTCGTATAAAGAATGAGCAGTTCTTC
d_call: TRBD1; clone_size: many; j_call: TRBJ1-2; v_call: TRBV5-1; cdr3_aa: CASSGWGQGDGYTF; cdr3_nt: TGCGCCAGCAGCGGATGGGGACAGGGAGATGGCTACACCTTC
d_call: NA; clone_size: many; j_call: TRBJ2-1; v_call: TRBV5-5; cdr3_aa: CASSFNTGAYNEQFF; cdr3_nt: TGTGCCAGCAGCTTTAATACTGGGGCTTACAATGAGCAGTTCTTC
d_call: NA; clone_size: many; j_call: TRBJ2-1; v_call: TRBV27; cdr3_aa: CASSRPAAGPEQFF; cdr3_nt: TGTGCCAGCAGTCGACCAGCGGCAGGTCCTGAGCAGTTCTTC
d_call: TRBD2; clone_size: many; j_call: TRBJ2-5; v_call: TRBV5-1; cdr3_aa: CASGRGKETQYF; cdr3_nt: TGCGCCAGCGGGCGGGGGAAAGAGACCCAGTACTTC
d_call: NA; clone_size: many; j_call: TRBJ2-3; v_call: TRBV9; cdr3_aa: CASSPEGGGTVTDTQYF; cdr3_nt: TGTGCCAGCAGCCCCGAGGGGGGGGGGACGGTCACAGATACGCAGTATTTT
d_call: NA; clone_size: NA; j_call: TRBJ1-1; v_call: TRBV5-1; cdr3_aa: CASSLTNLVEAFF; cdr3_nt: TGCGCCAGCAGCTTAACGAATTTAGTTGAAGCTTTCTTT
d_call: NA; clone_size: NA; j_call: TRBJ2-7; v_call: TRBV7-9; cdr3_aa: CASSLAWGSSYEQYF; cdr3_nt: TGTGCCAGCAGCTTAGCTTGGGGGAGCTCCTACGAGCAGTACTTC
d_call: NA; clone_size: NA; j_call: TRBJ2-7; v_call: TRBV5-1; cdr3_aa: CASSFTTDSPSSYEQYF; cdr3_nt: TGCGCCAGCAGCTTTACCACCGACTCCCCGAGCTCCTACGAGCAGTACTTC